This T cell receptor (beta chain) stems from a study of shared clonotypes between healthy human individuals. Regarding the study as a whole: In the sorted subsets, rarefaction showed sequencing was incomplete despite large depth. It was only blood that was sampled, and tissue repertoires likely differ.

In regard to this clone: Its antigen is undetermined.

Sequencing was performed with immunoSEQ multiplex PCR; in TCRdb, only in-frame clones are kept and a portion is missing. The repertoire holds around 1.6 million clones, with around 98% as singletons. Germline V gene lookup returns CDR1 KGHSH and CDR2 LQKENI. This CDR3 comprises 15 residues. V was pared by 2 bases and J by 0 bases, with 8 bases between. The V and J genes are TRBV18 and TRBJ1-3; D is unclear. The clonotype comes from a man under 40 in good health. The sample consisted of naive CD4+ T cells sorted from blood. Subset here: CD45RA+ positively selected. DNA of the CDR3: TGTGCCAGCTCACCATGGCAGGTCTCTGGAAACACCATATATTTT. Translated: CASSPWQVSGNTIYF.